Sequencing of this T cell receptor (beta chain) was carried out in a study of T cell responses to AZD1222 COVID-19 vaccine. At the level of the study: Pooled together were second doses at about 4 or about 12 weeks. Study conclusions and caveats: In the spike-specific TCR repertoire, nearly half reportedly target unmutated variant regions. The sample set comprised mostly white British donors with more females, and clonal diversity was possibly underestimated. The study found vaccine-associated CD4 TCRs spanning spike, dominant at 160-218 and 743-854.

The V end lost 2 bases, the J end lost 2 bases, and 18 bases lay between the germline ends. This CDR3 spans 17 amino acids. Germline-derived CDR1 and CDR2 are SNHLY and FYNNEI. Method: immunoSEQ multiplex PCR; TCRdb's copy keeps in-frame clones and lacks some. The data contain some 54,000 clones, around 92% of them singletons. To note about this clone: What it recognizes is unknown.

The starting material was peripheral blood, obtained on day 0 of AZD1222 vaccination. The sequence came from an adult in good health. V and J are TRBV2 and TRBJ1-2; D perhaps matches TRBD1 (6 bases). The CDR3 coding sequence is TGTGCCAGCAGTGAACTCATAGGGGCAGGGGAGAACTATGGCTACACCTTC. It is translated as CASSELIGAGENYGYTF.